The sequence of this T cell receptor (beta chain) was determined in a study of cytomegalovirus exposure and HLA in healthy donors. Study-level points and caveats: The study carried out a later analysis of TCR beta sequences. It associated approximately 15,000 of them with specific HLA alleles at a false discovery rate of 0.05. In a later analysis, HLA-C alleles had the fewest associated TCRs, DRB1 alleles the most.

The CDR3 contains 16 residues. Trimming at V came to 8 bases and at J to 0 bases, leaving 5 bases not matched to a gene. Germline V gene lookup returns CDR1 MNHNY and CDR2 SVGAGI (reference sequence). Investigators did not record CMV serostatus for this donor. As regards this clone: Its target is not known.

PCR used 60 Vbeta primers and 13 Jbeta primers. Generated by immunoSEQ multiplex PCR, the TCRdb table keeps only in-frame clones and is missing some. The table lists about 230,000 clones, more than 75% of them singletons. The TCR sequence derives from a human donor in good health. The J gene is TRBJ2-1, the V gene TRBV6-6; the match to TRBD2 covers 12 bases. The sequenced sample consisted of PBMCs. Here the CDR3 DNA reads TGTGCCAGCGGAGAGGGACTAGCGGGCTCCTACAATGAGCAGTTCTTC. Translated, it gives CASGEGLAGSYNEQFF.